The 9 T cell receptor beta chains reported below all come from one sample, sequenced in a study of blood T cell repertoires in COVID-19. Produced via immunoSEQ multiplex PCR; TCRdb's table is partial and in-frame only. Of some 250,000 clones in the sample, roughly nine tenths were seen once. Sequencing was done on a sample of PBMCs or T cells enriched from blood (not recorded which). The origin of the receptors is a human donor in a cohort exposed to, infected with or recovered from COVID-19 (not recorded which). The donor label of this sample is uncertain.

The CDR3 region is CASSQPARAGTEAFF. The CDR3 DNA is TGCGCCAGCAGCCAGCCCGCCAGAGCGGGCACTGAAGCTTTCTTT. The V gene is TRBV4-1, the J gene TRBJ1-1; D remains ambiguous. V was trimmed by 3 bases and J by 4 bases, leaving 15 bases between them. The CDR3 loop spans 15 amino acids. Germline CDR1 and CDR2: MGHRA and YSYEKL.

This chain connects TRBV2 to TRBJ2-5, with unresolved D. The V end was cut by 4 bases, the J end by 1 base, with 10 bases between. Germline V CDR1 and CDR2: SNHLY, FYNNEI. The CDR3 length is 14 residues. The CDR3 spells CASSGILVQETQYF. The DNA of the CDR3 is TGTGCCAGCAGTGGTATATTAGTCCAAGAGACCCAGTACTTC.

V usage is TRBV5-4 and J usage is TRBJ2-1; a weak D match, TRBD2 (6 bases). Trimming left V 4 bases short and J 5 bases short, with 19 bases between. In germline, CDR1 is SGHNT, CDR2 YYREEE (reference sequence). The CDR3 covers 16 residues. In DNA form, the CDR3 reads TGTGCCAGCAGCCGGGTGGTGTCGGGGAGGAACAATGAGCAGTTCTTC. Amino acids: CASSRVVSGRNNEQFF.

The genes are TRBV11-3 and TRBJ2-1, with a weak D call TRBD1 (6 bases). V lost 2 bases to trimming and J lost 7 bases, with 15 bases between them. This CDR3 spans 15 amino acids. Germline-derived CDR1 and CDR2 are SGHNT and YENEEA. The CDR3 loop reads CASSLTGQRGNEQFF. CDR3 DNA sequence: TGTGCCAGCAGCTTAACCGGACAGAGAGGTAATGAGCAGTTCTTC.

The rearrangement joins TRBV11-2 to TRBJ1-3; D not certain. CDR3 length: 14 residues. Germline V gene lookup returns CDR1 SGHAT and CDR2 FQNNGV. The V end was cut by 0 bases, the J end by 4 bases, with 7 bases between. DNA of the CDR3: TGTGCCAGCAGCTTAGATAGAAACGGAAACACCATATATTTT. Protein sequence: CASSLDRNGNTIYF.

The chain carries TRBV12-3 or TRBV12-4 and TRBJ2-7; D unresolved. V was clipped by 4 bases and J by 0 bases, with 7 bases between them. The CDR3 spans 13 residues. CDR3 DNA: TGTGCCAGCAGTTCCTCCAGCTCCTACGAGCAGTACTTC. Its translation: CASSSSSSYEQYF.

This clone was detected only once. The chain links TRBV4-1 to TRBJ2-1, with TRBD2 matching over 7 bases. Germline trimming cut 0 bases from V and 6 bases from J; bases unmatched to any gene: 8. This CDR3 contains 16 residues. Germline V lookup: CDR1 MGHRA, CDR2 YSYEKL. CDR3 sequence: CASSQDWETSRNEQFF. For the CDR3, the DNA is TGCGCCAGCAGCCAAGATTGGGAGACTAGCCGCAATGAGCAGTTCTTC.

The chain joins TRBV4-3 to TRBJ1-2; D may be TRBD1 (5 bases). V was pared by 1 base and J by 7 bases, with 10 bases between. The CDR3 is 13 amino acids. Per germline, CDR1 LGHNA and CDR2 YSLEER. This chain's CDR3 is CASSQGFGGGYTF. CDR3 DNA sequence: TGCGCCAGCAGCCAAGGGTTCGGGGGTGGCTACACCTTC.

The rearrangement links TRBV6-6 to TRBJ1-1, with 10 bases matching TRBD1. The CDR3 length is 13 residues. The germline gives CDR1 MNHNY, CDR2 SVGAGI (reference sequence). Trimming at V came to 6 bases and at J to 5 bases, leaving 3 bases not matched to a gene. CDR3 amino acids: CASRGTGATEAFF. The CDR3 DNA is TGTGCCAGCAGGGGGACAGGGGCGACTGAAGCTTTCTTT.